Here is one T cell receptor beta chain with its context. This clone was seen a few times. The specificity of this receptor is unknown. The sample holds no much larger clone one base away, and base qualities are not on file. The entire isolated RNA was reverse transcribed using the High Capacity cDNA Reverse Transcription Kit, and thus expressed TCRB transcripts were sequenced. Deep immunoSEQ sequencing was applied to naive, central memory and regulatory T cell samples, giving an average of around 3.8 million total reads per sample. After sorted cells were lysed in RLT buffer, RNA was extracted with DNase-treated RNeasy Micro or Mini kits, with the choice depending on cell number. Each cell subset was processed separately to prevent cross-contamination, with patient and healthy donor samples processed together. The immunoSEQ multiplex PCR was used to amplify TCRB sequences from cDNA, generating 87-bp fragments that spanned the CDR3 region. Amplicons were sequenced on the Illumina HiSeq platform. As for how the authors treated the data: PCR bias was computationally corrected using synthetic template baselines, reads within Hamming distance 2 were collapsed, and singletons that could not be merged were discarded. By aligning reads against IMGT, V, D and J genes, CDR3 length, and insertions or deletions at six rearrangement sites were assigned. Within each subset, clonotype counts were normalized to the number of sorted cells before true diversity and Gini coefficients were calculated with the tcR R package. The overlap coefficient, calculated on TCRB nucleotide sequences, was used to measure repertoire sharing. Out-of-frame TCRB sequences from naive cells were analyzed to stand in for the pre-selection repertoire. Not all clones reach the TCRdb copy of this immuneACCESS table, which keeps in-frame sequences only. Checked studies attribute under half of the gap to unresolved V genes and leave the rest unexplained. V and J calls and clone size follow that table, whereas D and trimming were derived from the DNA. The sample table shows roughly 240,000 clones, and around 68% are seen once. The ten largest make up approximately 0.053% of the sample.

A single peripheral blood draw of roughly 0.11 L on average was collected from each donor into heparinised tubes. A BD FACSAria II was used to sort naive, central memory, regulatory and stem cell-like memory CD4+ T cells with a panel that included CD45RO, CCR7, CD25, CD127, CD95 and CD27. Purity was above 95% for every sorted population. PBMCs were isolated immediately by Lymphoprep density gradient centrifugation and stained directly without culture. So that batch effects would be minimized, each experiment stained and sorted samples in pairs, pairing one healthy donor with one patient. The CDR3 starts with the cysteine, ends with the phenylalanine, and has 14 residues. Only the CDR3 DNA stays, 42 bases, in frame from base 1. As encoded in the germline V gene, CDR1 is SGHTA while CDR2 is FQGNSA. V and J are truncated by 5 bases and 0 bases respectively, leaving an intervening sequence of 10 bases.

The data were obtained in a study of beta chain features in type 1 diabetes (dated 2018 in TCRdb). A note on the overall study: Patients and healthy donors did not differ in mean age, gender distribution, total cell number or subset yield. Across all samples, around 100 million sorted cells were examined, and cell number per subset correlated strongly with RNA yield. The study compared the TCRB repertoires of sorted circulating CD4+ T cell subsets in recently diagnosed type 1 diabetes patients with those in matched healthy donors. Whereas all 30 or so donors provided naive and central memory subsets, regulatory and stem cell-like memory subsets were isolated from just 8 patients and about 8 healthy donors.

On the study overall, not on this receptor specifically: Naive, central memory and regulatory TCRB repertoires appeared to be more similar among patients than among healthy donors. Because cDNA rather than genomic DNA was sequenced, highly expressing activated cells could have been over-represented, although no difference in activation and CD3 levels was found between groups. Shorter templates might be favored by PCR, yet because patient and control samples were amplified and corrected together, any such skew would affect both groups equally. HLA sub-analyses involved small numbers of individuals, so any influence of HLA type on TCRB rearrangement remained unresolved. In all four CD4+ subsets, TCRB CDR3 length was moderately but significantly shorter in type 1 diabetes patients. At VDJ recombination sites, type 1 diabetes patients had fewer insertions and more deleted nucleotides, which implies abnormalities in thymic rearrangement.

The chain is encoded by TRBV7-2 joined to TRBJ2-5; TRBD2 is perhaps the D gene, given 5 matching bases. This sequence was found in a man younger than 45 in good health. The source material was naive CD4+ T cells from blood. The label giving this sample's cell subset or site can be read as: true naive CD4+ T cells. Read as DNA, the sequence is TGTGCCAGCAGCGTAGTACTAGACCAAGAGACCCAGTACTTC. Its amino acids are CASSVVLDQETQYF.